This TCR beta chain is from a study of spatial heterogeneity in lung cancer. TCRdb re-called the 5' RACE reads through MiXCR, storing one row per CDR3 protein. The sample has approximately 27,000 distinct CDR3 sequences, 4.5% to 7.5% seen once. V lost 7 bases to trimming and J lost 0 bases; unmatched junction nucleotides: 7. The CDR3 is made up of 17 amino acids. CDR1 and CDR2 from the germline V gene are SGHTA and FQGNSA. This clonotype was recorded a few times. Time point defined: blood at routine non-recurrence follow-up after resection. Tumor, nontumor lung or frozen PBMC supplied whole RNA, sequenced without sorting.

This TCR derives from a male donor with early-stage non-small cell lung cancer. The sequencing here drew on PBMCs, taken at follow-up. The rearrangement uses TRBV7-2 and TRBJ2-7, with TRBD2 identical over 15 bases. The CDR3 spells CASTKGLAGGPSYEQYF. In DNA, the CDR3 is TGTGCCAGCACTAAGGGACTAGCGGGGGGTCCCTCCTACGAGCAGTACTTC.